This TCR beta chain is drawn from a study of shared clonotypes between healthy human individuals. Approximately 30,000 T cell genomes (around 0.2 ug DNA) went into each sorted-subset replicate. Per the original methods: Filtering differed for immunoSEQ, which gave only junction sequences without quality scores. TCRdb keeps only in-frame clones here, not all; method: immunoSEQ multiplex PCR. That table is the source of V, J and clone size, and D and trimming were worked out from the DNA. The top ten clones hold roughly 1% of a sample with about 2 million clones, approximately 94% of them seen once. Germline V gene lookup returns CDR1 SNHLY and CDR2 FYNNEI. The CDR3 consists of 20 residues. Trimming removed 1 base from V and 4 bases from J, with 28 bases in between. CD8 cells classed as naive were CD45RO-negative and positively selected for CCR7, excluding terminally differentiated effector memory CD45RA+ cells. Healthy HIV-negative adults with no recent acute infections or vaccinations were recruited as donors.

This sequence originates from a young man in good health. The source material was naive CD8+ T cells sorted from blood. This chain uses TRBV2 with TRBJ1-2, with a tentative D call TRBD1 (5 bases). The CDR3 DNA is TGTGCCAGCAGTGAAGTGGGCGCCAGGGAAGATGATACATTAGGCTATGGCTACACCTTC. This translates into CASSEVGAREDDTLGYGYTF.